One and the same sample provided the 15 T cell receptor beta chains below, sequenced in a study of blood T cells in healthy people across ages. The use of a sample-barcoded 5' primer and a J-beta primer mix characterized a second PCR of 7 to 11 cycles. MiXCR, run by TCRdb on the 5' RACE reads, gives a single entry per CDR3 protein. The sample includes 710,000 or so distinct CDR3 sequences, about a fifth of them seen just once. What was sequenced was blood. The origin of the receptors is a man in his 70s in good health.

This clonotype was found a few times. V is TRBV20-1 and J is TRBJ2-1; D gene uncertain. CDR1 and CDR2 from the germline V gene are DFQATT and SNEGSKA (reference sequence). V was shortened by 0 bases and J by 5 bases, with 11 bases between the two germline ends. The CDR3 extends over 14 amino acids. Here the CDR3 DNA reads TGCAGTGCTAGAGATCTGGTCTTCCACAATGAGCAGTTCTTC. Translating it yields CSARDLVFHNEQFF.

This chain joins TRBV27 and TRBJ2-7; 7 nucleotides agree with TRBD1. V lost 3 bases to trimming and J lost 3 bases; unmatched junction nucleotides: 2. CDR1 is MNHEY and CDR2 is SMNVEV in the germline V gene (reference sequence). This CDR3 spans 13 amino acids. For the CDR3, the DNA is TGTGCCAGCAGTTTTTCAGGGGGCTACGAGCAGTACTTC. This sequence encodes CASSFSGGYEQYF.

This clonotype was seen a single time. The CDR3 bases are TGCAGTGCTAGAGGTGCTAGCGGGGGTGGAGAGACCCAGTACTTC. Amino acids: CSARGASGGGETQYF. The chain uses TRBV20-1 and TRBJ2-5; 10 bases agree with TRBD2. The CDR3 length is 15 residues. Germline values: CDR1 DFQATT, CDR2 SNEGSKA (reference sequence). With V trimmed by 1 base and J by 4 bases, 6 bases remained unmatched.

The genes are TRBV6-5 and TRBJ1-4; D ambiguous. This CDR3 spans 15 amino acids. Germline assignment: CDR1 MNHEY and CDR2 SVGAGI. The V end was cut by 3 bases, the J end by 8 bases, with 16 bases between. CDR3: CASSYSRNPAEKLFF. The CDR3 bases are TGTGCCAGCAGTTATTCCAGGAACCCGGCCGAAAAACTGTTTTTT.

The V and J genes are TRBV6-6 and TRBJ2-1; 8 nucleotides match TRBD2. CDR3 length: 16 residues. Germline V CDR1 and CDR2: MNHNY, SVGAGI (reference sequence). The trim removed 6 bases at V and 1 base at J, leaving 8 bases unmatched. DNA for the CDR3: TGTGCCAGCAGAAATAGCGGGAAAGATTCCTACAATGAGCAGTTCTTC. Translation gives CASRNSGKDSYNEQFF.

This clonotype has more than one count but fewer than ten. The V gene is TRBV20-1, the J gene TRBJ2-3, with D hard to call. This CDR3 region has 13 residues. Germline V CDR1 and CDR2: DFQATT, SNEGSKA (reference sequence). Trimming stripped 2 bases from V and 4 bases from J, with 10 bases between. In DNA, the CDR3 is TGCAGTGCTAGACACCACCGGCCAGATACGCAGTATTTT. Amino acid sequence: CSARHHRPDTQYF.

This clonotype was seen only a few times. CDR3: CSASSPIGGGGDTQYF. Here the CDR3 DNA reads TGCAGTGCTAGTTCCCCTATAGGGGGCGGGGGCGATACGCAGTATTTT. The chain couples TRBV20-1 to TRBJ2-3; D is possibly TRBD1 or TRBD2 (7 bases each). Germline CDR1 reads DFQATT; CDR2 reads SNEGSKA (reference sequence). The CDR3 loop spans 16 amino acids. Trimming removed 3 bases at V and 6 bases at J, with 22 bases between.

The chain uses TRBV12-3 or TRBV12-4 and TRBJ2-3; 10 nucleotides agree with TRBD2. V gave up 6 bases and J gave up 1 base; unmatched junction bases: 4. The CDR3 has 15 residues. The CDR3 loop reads CASSRSGGGTDTQYF. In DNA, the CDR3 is TGTGCCAGCAGCCGAAGCGGGGGGGGCACAGATACGCAGTATTTT.

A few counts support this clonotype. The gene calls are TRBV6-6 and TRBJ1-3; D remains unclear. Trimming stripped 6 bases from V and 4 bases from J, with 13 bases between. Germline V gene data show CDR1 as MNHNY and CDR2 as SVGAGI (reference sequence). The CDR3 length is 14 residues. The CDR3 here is CASSPGWSGNTIYF. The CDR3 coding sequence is TGTGCCAGCAGCCCTGGATGGTCCGGAAACACCATATATTTT.

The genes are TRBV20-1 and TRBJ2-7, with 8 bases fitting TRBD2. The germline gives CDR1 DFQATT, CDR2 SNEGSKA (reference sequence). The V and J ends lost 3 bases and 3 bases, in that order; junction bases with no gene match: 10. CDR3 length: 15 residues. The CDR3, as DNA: TGCAGTGCTAGTTGGGTCGGGGGGGCACACTACGAGCAGTACTTC. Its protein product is CSASWVGGAHYEQYF.

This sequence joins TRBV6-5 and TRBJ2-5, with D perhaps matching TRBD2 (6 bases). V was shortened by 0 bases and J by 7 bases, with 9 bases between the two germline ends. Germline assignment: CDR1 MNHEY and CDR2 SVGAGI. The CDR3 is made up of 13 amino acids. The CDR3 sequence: CASSYSNGGTQYF. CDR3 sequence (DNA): TGTGCCAGCAGTTACTCGAACGGGGGGACCCAGTACTTC.

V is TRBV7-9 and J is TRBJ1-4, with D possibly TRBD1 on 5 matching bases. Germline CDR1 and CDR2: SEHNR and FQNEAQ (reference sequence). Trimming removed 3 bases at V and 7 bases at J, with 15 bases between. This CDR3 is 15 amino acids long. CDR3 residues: CASSFLGSGTEKLFF. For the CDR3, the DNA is TGTGCCAGCAGCTTTTTAGGCAGTGGGACTGAAAAACTGTTTTTT.

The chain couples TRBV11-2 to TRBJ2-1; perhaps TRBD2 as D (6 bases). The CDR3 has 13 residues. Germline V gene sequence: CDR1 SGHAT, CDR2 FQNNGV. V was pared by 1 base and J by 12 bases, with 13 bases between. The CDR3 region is CASSLGRAGGQFF. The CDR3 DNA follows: TGTGCCAGCAGCTTAGGCCGAGCGGGTGGGCAGTTCTTC.

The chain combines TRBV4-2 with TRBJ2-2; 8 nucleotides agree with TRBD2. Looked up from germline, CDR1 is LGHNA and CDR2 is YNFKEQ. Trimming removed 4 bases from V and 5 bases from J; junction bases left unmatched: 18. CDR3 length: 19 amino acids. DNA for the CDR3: TGTGCCAGCAGCCTCCGAGGAACGGGAGGGCGCGTGAGAACCGGGGAGCTGTTTTTT. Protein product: CASSLRGTGGRVRTGELFF.

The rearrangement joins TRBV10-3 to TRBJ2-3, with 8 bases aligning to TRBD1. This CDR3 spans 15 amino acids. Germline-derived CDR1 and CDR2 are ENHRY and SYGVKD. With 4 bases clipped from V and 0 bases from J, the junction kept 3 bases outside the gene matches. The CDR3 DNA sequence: TGTGCCATCAGTGCGACAGGGGCGAGCACAGATACGCAGTATTTT. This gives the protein CAISATGASTDTQYF.